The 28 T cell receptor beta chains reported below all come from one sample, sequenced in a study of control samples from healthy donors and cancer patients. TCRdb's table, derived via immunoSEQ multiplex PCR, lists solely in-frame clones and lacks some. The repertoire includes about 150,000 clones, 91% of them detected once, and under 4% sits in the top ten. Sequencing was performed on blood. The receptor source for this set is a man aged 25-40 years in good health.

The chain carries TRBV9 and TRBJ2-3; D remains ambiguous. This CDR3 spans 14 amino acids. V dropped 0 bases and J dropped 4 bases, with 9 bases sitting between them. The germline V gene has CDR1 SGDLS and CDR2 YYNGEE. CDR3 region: CASSVGLGPDTQYF. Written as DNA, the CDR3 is TGTGCCAGCAGCGTAGGGCTTGGCCCAGATACGCAGTATTTT.

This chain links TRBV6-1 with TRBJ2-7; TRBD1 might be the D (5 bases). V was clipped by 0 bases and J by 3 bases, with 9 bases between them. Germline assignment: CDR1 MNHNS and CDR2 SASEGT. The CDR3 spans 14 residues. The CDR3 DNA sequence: TGTGCCAGCAGTGAAGCGCCAGGGATCTACGAGCAGTACTTC. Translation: CASSEAPGIYEQYF.

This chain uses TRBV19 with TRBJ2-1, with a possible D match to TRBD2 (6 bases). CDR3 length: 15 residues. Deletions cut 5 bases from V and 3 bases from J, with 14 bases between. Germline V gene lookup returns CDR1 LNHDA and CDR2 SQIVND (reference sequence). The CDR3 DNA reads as TGTGCCAGTAGTCGTATATCGGGGGTCTACAATGAGCAGTTCTTC. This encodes CASSRISGVYNEQFF.

The CDR3 DNA reads as TGTGCCAGCAGCTTAACCCCGACGGGATTCTATAATTCACCCCTCCACTTT. Its translation: CASSLTPTGFYNSPLHF. The gene calls are TRBV7-9 and TRBJ1-6; D is ambiguous. Per the germline V gene, CDR1 is SEHNR and CDR2 is FQNEAQ (reference sequence). Trimming stripped 2 bases from V and 3 bases from J, with 14 bases between. The CDR3 spans 17 residues.

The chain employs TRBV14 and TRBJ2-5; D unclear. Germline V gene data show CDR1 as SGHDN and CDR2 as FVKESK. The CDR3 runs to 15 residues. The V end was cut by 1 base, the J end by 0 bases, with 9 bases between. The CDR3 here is CASSQVVTHQETQYF. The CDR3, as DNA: TGTGCCAGCAGCCAAGTAGTAACGCACCAAGAGACCCAGTACTTC.

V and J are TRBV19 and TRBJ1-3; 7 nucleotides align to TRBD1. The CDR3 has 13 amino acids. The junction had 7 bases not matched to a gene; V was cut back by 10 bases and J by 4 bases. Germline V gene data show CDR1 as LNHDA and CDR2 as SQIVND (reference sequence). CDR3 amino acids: CATATGAGNTIYF. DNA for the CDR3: TGTGCCACCGCTACAGGGGCCGGAAACACCATATATTTT. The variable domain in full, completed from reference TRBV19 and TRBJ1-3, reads DGGITQSPKYLFRKEGQNVTLSCEQNLNHDAMYWYRQDPGQGLRLIYYSQIVNDFQKGDIAEGYSVSREKKESFPLTVTSAQKNPTAFYLCATATGAGNTIYFGEGSWLTVV.

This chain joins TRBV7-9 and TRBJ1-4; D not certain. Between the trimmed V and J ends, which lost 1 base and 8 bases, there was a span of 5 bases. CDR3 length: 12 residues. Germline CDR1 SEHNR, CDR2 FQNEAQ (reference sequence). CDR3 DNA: TGTGCCAGCAGCTTAGTCGCGGAAAAACTGTTTTTT. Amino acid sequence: CASSLVAEKLFF. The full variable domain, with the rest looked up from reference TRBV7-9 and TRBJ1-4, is DTGVSQNPRHKITKRGQNVTFRCDPISEHNRLYWYRQTLGQGPEFLTYFQNEAQLEKSRLLSDRFSAERPKGSFSTLEIQRTEQGDSAMYLCASSLVAEKLFFGSGTQLSVL.

CDR3 coding DNA: TGTGCCAGCAGCTTAATCGGGGGGCCCTCCTACGAGCAGTACTTC. The encoded protein is CASSLIGGPSYEQYF. The rearrangement joins TRBV7-3 to TRBJ2-7, with D possibly matching TRBD2 (7 bases). V dropped 1 base and J dropped 0 bases, with 10 bases sitting between them. Per the germline V gene, CDR1 is SGHTA and CDR2 is FQGTGA. The CDR3 has 15 residues.

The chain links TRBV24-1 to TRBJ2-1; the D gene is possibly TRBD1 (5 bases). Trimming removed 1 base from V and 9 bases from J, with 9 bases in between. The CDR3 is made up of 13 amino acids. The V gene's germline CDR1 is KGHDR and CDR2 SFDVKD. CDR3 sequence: CATSDLGVGEQFF. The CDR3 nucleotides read TGTGCCACCAGTGATTTAGGGGTCGGTGAGCAGTTCTTC.

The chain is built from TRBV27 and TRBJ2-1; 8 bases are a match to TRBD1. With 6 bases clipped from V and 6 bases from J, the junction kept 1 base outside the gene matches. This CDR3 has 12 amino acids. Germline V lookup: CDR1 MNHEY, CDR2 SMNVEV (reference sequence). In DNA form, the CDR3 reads TGTGCCAGCAGGACAGGGGTCAATGAGCAGTTCTTC. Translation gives CASRTGVNEQFF.

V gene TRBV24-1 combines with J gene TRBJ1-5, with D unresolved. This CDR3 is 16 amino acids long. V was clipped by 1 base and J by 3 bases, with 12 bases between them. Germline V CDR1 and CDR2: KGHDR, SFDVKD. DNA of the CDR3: TGTGCCACCAGTGATTTTACCTCGGGCTTCAATCAGCCCCAGCATTTT. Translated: CATSDFTSGFNQPQHF.

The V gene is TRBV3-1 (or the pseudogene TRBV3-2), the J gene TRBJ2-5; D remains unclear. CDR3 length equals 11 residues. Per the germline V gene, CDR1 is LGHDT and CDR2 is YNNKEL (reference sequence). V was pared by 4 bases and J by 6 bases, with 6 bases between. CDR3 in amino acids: CASSLEQTQYF. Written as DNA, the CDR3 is TGTGCCAGCAGCCTTGAGCAGACCCAGTACTTC.

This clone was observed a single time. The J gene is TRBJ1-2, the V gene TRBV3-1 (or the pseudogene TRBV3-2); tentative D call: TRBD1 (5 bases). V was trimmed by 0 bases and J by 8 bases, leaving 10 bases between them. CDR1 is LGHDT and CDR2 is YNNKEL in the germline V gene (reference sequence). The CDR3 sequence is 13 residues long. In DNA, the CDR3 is TGTGCCAGCAGCCAAGATGGGGCAGGCGGCTACACCTTC. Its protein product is CASSQDGAGGYTF.

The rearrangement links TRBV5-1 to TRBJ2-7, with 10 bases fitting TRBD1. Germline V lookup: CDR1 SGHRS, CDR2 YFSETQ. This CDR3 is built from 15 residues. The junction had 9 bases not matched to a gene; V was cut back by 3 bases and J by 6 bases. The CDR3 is CASSSYAGTGVEQYF. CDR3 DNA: TGCGCCAGCAGCTCCTACGCCGGGACAGGGGTCGAGCAGTACTTC.

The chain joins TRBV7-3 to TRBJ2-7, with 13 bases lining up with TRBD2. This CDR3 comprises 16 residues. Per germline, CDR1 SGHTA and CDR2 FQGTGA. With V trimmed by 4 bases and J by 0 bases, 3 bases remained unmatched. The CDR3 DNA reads TGTGCCAGCAGCTCCGGGACTAGCGGGGTCTCCTACGAGCAGTACTTC. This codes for CASSSGTSGVSYEQYF.

CDR3 DNA: TGTGCCAGCAGCTTAACCTACACCGGGGAGCTGTTTTTT. This gives the protein CASSLTYTGELFF. This chain links TRBV7-3 with TRBJ2-2; D gene unclear. With 0 bases removed from V and 3 bases from J, the gap between germline ends came to 2 bases. CDR3 length: 13 residues. The germline V gene has CDR1 SGHTA and CDR2 FQGTGA.

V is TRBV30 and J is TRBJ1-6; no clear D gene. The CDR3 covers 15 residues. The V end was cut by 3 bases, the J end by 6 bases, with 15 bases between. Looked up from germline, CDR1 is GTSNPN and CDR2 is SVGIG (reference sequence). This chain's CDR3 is CAWSLIGGGNSPLHF. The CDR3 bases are TGTGCCTGGAGCCTAATAGGTGGCGGTAATTCACCCCTCCACTTT.

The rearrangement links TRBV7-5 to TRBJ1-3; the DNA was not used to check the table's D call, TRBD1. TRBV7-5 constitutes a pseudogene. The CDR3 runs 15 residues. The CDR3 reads CVRRRQKPSGNTIYF. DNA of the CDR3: TGTGTCAGACGTCGACAGAAGCCCTCTGGAAACACCATATATTTT.

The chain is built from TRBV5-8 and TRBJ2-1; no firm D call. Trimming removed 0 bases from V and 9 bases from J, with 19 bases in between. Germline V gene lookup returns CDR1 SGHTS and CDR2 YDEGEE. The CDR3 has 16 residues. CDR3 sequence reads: CASSLAGDPGWGEQFF. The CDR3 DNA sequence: TGTGCCAGCAGCTTGGCCGGCGACCCCGGGTGGGGTGAGCAGTTCTTC.

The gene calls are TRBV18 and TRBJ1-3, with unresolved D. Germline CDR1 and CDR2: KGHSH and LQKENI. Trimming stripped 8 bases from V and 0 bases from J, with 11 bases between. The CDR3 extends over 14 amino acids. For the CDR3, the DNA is TGTGCCAGCACTATGGACTCCTCTGGAAACACCATATATTTT. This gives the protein CASTMDSSGNTIYF.

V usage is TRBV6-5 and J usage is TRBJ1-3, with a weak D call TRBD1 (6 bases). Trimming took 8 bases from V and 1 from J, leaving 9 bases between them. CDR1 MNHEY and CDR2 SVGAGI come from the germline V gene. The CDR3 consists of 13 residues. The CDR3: CASGGQSGNTIYF. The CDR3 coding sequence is TGTGCCAGCGGAGGACAGTCTGGAAACACCATATATTTT.

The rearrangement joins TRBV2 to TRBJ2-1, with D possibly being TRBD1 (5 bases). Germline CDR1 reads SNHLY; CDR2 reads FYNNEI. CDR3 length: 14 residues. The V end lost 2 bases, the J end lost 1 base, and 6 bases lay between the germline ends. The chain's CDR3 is CASSEKGSYNEQFF. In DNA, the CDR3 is TGTGCCAGCAGTGAAAAGGGGTCCTACAATGAGCAGTTCTTC.

The CDR3 loop is CSVRTGVSEQYF. The DNA of the CDR3 is TGCAGCGTTCGGACAGGGGTGAGCGAGCAGTACTTC. V usage is TRBV29-1 and J usage is TRBJ2-7; 9 positions agree with TRBD1. With 5 bases clipped from V and 6 bases from J, the junction kept 5 bases outside the gene matches. There are 12 residues in the CDR3. CDR1 and CDR2 (germline): SQVTM, ANQGSEA.

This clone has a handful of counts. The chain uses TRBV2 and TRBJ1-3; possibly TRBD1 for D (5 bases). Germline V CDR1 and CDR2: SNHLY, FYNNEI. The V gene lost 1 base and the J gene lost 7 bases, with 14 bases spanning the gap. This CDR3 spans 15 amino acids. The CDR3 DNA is TGTGCCAGCAGTGAAGTAAGGGGCAGCCGCAACACCATATATTTT. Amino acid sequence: CASSEVRGSRNTIYF.

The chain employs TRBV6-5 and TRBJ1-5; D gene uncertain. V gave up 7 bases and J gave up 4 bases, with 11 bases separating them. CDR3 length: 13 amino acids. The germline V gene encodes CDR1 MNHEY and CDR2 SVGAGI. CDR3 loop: CASMQASNQPQHF. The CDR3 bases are TGTGCCAGCATGCAAGCAAGTAATCAGCCCCAGCATTTT.

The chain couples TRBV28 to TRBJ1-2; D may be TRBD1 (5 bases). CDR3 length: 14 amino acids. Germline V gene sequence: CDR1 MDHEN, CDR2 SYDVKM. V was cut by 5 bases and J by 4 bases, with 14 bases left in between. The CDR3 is CASSQSGTSYGYTF. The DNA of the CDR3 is TGTGCCAGCAGTCAGTCCGGGACCTCCTATGGCTACACCTTC.

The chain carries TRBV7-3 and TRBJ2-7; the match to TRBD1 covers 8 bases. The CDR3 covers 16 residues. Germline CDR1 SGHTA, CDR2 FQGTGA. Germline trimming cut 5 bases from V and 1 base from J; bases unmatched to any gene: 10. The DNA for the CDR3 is TGTGCCAGCAGCCTACCGGGACAGGTCGATTCCTACGAGCAGTACTTC. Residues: CASSLPGQVDSYEQYF.

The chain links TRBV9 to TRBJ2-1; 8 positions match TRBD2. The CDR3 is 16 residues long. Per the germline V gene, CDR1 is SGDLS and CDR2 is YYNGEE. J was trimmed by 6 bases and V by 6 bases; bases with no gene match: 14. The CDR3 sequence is CASNPSAGTRFNEQFF. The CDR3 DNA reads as TGTGCCAGCAACCCTTCCGCCGGGACTAGATTCAATGAGCAGTTCTTC.